The rows below give T cell receptor beta chains drawn from one sample of a study of T cell responses to AZD1222 COVID-19 vaccine. Method: immunoSEQ multiplex PCR; TCRdb's copy keeps in-frame clones and lacks some. The sample yields over 85,000 clones, just under 95% seen once. Sequenced material: peripheral blood, taken on day 0 of AZD1222 vaccination. Source of these receptors: an adult in good health. The CDR3 runs from the conserved cysteine through the conserved F or W. A D gene is named only where the DNA matches it firmly. The listing skips clone size in some rows; elsewhere it reads once, few, many or a size class.

J	size	V	D	DNA	CDR3
TRBJ2-2	once	TRBV7-2	TRBD2	TGTGCCAGCAGCTTAAGGCTAGCGGGGGCCGGGGAGCTGTTTTTT	CASSLRLAGAGELFF
TRBJ1-3	once	TRBV6-5	NA	TGTGCCGCCTTTAATAGATCTGGAAACACCATATATTTT	CAAFNRSGNTIYF
TRBJ1-2	NA	TRBV28	TRBD1	TGTGCCAGCAGCAATATACCGGGACAGGGCGTCCATATGGGGGGCTACACCTTC	CASSNIPGQGVHMGGYTF
TRBJ2-7	NA	TRBV19	NA	TGTGCCAGTAGTATAGACCCAGGCCATCCCCTTTACGAGCAGTACTTC	CASSIDPGHPLYEQYF
TRBJ1-5	NA	TRBV6-1	NA	TGTGCCAGCAGTGATACAGGGCTCAATCAGCCCCAGCATTTT	CASSDTGLNQPQHF
TRBJ1-1	NA	TRBV19	TRBD1	TGTGCCAGTAGGGGGGACAGGGGACGAAGAACTGAAGCTTTCTTT	CASRGDRGRRTEAFF
TRBJ1-5	NA	TRBV24-1	NA	TGTGCCACCAGTGAGGACAATCAGCCCCAGCATTTT	CATSEDNQPQHF
TRBJ2-1	NA	TRBV4-1	NA	TGCGCCAGCAGCCACCGAGAGCGGGGACAGTACAATGAGCAGTTCTTC	CASSHRERGQYNEQFF
TRBJ1-2	NA	TRBV9	NA	TGTGCCAGCAGCGAGGGGTTAGACTATGGCTACACCTTC	CASSEGLDYGYTF
TRBJ2-2	NA	TRBV11-3	NA	TGTGCCAGCAGCTCTATTGGAACACCCGCAAACACCGGGGAGCTGTTTTTT	CASSSIGTPANTGELFF
TRBJ2-7	few	TRBV19	NA	TGTGCCAGTAGTATTTTGGGGGGCGAGCAGTACTTC	CASSILGGEQYF
TRBJ2-7	NA	TRBV11-2	TRBD2	TGTGCCAGCAGCCGAGCGGGGAGGGAGCAGTACTTC	CASSRAGREQYF
TRBJ1-1	NA	TRBV24-1	NA	TGTGCCACCAGTGATGGCAGCGGTGAAGCTTTCTTT	CATSDGSGEAFF
TRBJ1-4	NA	TRBV18	NA	TGTGCCAGCTCACCGACGACAGTTAATGAAAAACTGTTTTTT	CASSPTTVNEKLFF
TRBJ2-7	few	TRBV24-1	NA	TGTGCCACCAGTGATTCCCGGACGGATCTTAACTACGAGCAGTACTTC	CATSDSRTDLNYEQYF
TRBJ1-2	NA	TRBV28	NA	TGTGCCAGCAGCCCTGACAGGAACTATGGCTACACCTTC	CASSPDRNYGYTF
TRBJ1-3	NA	TRBV5-8	TRBD1	TGTGCCAGCAGCTCACAGGGGTATGGTGGAAACACCATATATTTT	CASSSQGYGGNTIYF
TRBJ1-2	once	TRBV28	NA	TGTGCCAGCAGCGCCGGAATGGGGGGATACGGCTACACCTTC	CASSAGMGGYGYTF
TRBJ2-2	NA	TRBV2	NA	TGTGCCAGAGAACAGCGTACGAACACCGGGGAGCTGTTTTTT	CAREQRTNTGELFF
TRBJ1-3	few	TRBV19	TRBD1	TGTGCCAGTGGGGGACAGCGAGGAAACACCATATATTTT	CASGGQRGNTIYF
TRBJ1-5	NA	TRBV6-2/TRBV6-3	NA	TGTGCCAGCAGTTGGGCAGGCCAGCCCCAGCATTTT	CASSWAGQPQHF
TRBJ1-5	NA	TRBV19	TRBD1	TGTGCCAGTAGTACAGGGGGCGTAGGGCCCCAGCATTTT	CASSTGGVGPQHF
TRBJ2-1	NA	TRBV30	TRBD1	TGTGCCTTGACCCACGGGACAGGACACAATGAGCAGTTCTTC	CALTHGTGHNEQFF
TRBJ1-2	NA	TRBV11-3	NA	TGTGCCAGCAGCTCCTCCGGGTTTCGGAGCTACACCTTC	CASSSSGFRSYTF
TRBJ2-1	once	TRBV7-9	NA	TGTGCCAGCAGGGAACAGGGACCAAACAATGAGCAGTTCTTC	CASREQGPNNEQFF
TRBJ2-1	NA	TRBV24-1	TRBD1	TGTGCCACCAGTGACCATGGGACAGGGAGAGTTCATGAGCAGTTCTTC	CATSDHGTGRVHEQFF
TRBJ1-3	NA	TRBV11-2	TRBD1	TGTGCCAGCAGGACAGGGTCACAAGGAAACACCATATATTTT	CASRTGSQGNTIYF
TRBJ1-2	NA	TRBV28	TRBD1	TGTGCCAGCAGTCTCGGACAGGGAAGCTATGGCTACACCTTC	CASSLGQGSYGYTF
TRBJ1-4	NA	TRBV24-1	TRBD1	TGTGCCACCAGTGATCTGACAGGGGGGACGTCTAATGAAAAACTGTTTTTT	CATSDLTGGTSNEKLFF
TRBJ1-1	NA	TRBV28	TRBD1	TGTGCCAGCAGTTCCGTCCCGGGACAGGGTATGAGGACTGAAGCTTTCTTT	CASSSVPGQGMRTEAFF
TRBJ2-3	NA	TRBV12-5	NA	TGTGCTAGTGGCCCGGGGACAACTCAACGTACGCAGTATTTT	CASGPGTTQRTQYF
TRBJ2-3	NA	TRBV28	NA	TGTGCCAGCAGCGGACAGAGCACAGATACGCAGTATTTT	CASSGQSTDTQYF
TRBJ2-2	once	TRBV19	NA	TGTGCCAGTAGTATGGGGGATAGAGAGGCCGGGGAGCTGTTTTTT	CASSMGDREAGELFF
TRBJ2-1	NA	TRBV6-5	TRBD1	TGTGCCAGCAAGACAGGGCCCCAAGAGTACAATGAGCAGTTCTTC	CASKTGPQEYNEQFF
TRBJ2-7	NA	TRBV6-5	TRBD2	TGTGCCAGCAGCCCCACCGGGACTACCTACGAGCAGTACTTC	CASSPTGTTYEQYF
TRBJ1-1	NA	TRBV12-3/TRBV12-4	NA	TGTGCCAGCAGTTCCCCCGCGAACACTGAAGCTTTCTTT	CASSSPANTEAFF
TRBJ1-5	NA	TRBV2	NA	TGTGCCAGCAGGGGGTACAGGGATAGCAATCAGCCCCAGCATTTT	CASRGYRDSNQPQHF
TRBJ2-5	NA	TRBV5-6	NA	TGTGCCAGCAGTTGGGGTATAACAGGTTCGGGGTCAGAGACCCAGTACTTC	CASSWGITGSGSETQYF
TRBJ1-1	NA	TRBV7-8	NA	TGTGCCAGCAGCTCTACAGAGAACACTGAAGCTTTCTTT	CASSSTENTEAFF
TRBJ2-7	NA	TRBV28	TRBD1	TGTGCCAGCAGCTCACCACAGGGGGAGAGGTACTTC	CASSSPQGERYF
TRBJ1-5	NA	TRBV2	NA	TGTGCCAGCAAACCCGATAGCAATCAGCCCCAGCATTTT	CASKPDSNQPQHF
TRBJ2-2	NA	TRBV5-8	NA	TGTGCCAGCAGCTTTGCCAGGATGAACACCGGGGAGCTGTTTTTT	CASSFARMNTGELFF
TRBJ1-2	NA	TRBV12-3/TRBV12-4	NA	TGTGCCAGCAGTCCTCGGACAGAGTATGGCTACACCTTC	CASSPRTEYGYTF
TRBJ2-2	NA	TRBV7-9	TRBD1	TGTGCCAGCAGCAATCCTGACAGGGGATACACCGGGGAGCTGTTTTTT	CASSNPDRGYTGELFF
TRBJ1-5	NA	TRBV7-9	NA	TGTGCCAGCCGCGGGCCCGGCAATCAGCCCCAGCATTTT	CASRGPGNQPQHF
TRBJ1-2	NA	TRBV7-9	TRBD1	TGTGCCAGCAGCACCAAGGACAGGGGGAAAAATGGCTACACCTTC	CASSTKDRGKNGYTF